This T cell receptor beta chain stems from a study of blood T cells in healthy people across ages. Per the germline V gene, CDR1 is MNHEY and CDR2 is SMNVEV (reference sequence). V was pared by 4 bases and J by 11 bases, with 24 bases of the junction left unmatched. This CDR3 comprises 20 residues. Primed by a sample-barcoded 5' primer and a J-beta primer mix, a second PCR proceeded for about 7 to 11 cycles. TCRdb analysed the 5' RACE reads with MiXCR anew, one entry per CDR3 protein. The top ten hold 4% of the sample, which has about 1.5 million distinct CDR3 sequences, around 40% seen once. Notes on the study in general: When set beside aged donors, long-lived donors presented more naive CD4+ cells and higher diversity.

About this clonotype itself: The antigen is unknown.

Source material: blood. J is TRBJ2-5 and V is TRBV27, with TRBD2 matching 14 bases. The receptor was isolated from a woman aged 18 to 35 in good health. For the CDR3, the DNA is TGTGCCAGCAGTTCACCCACCGGGACTAGCGGGAGTGGAGGGTACAATGAGCAGTACTTC. It is translated as CASSSPTGTSGSGGYNEQYF.